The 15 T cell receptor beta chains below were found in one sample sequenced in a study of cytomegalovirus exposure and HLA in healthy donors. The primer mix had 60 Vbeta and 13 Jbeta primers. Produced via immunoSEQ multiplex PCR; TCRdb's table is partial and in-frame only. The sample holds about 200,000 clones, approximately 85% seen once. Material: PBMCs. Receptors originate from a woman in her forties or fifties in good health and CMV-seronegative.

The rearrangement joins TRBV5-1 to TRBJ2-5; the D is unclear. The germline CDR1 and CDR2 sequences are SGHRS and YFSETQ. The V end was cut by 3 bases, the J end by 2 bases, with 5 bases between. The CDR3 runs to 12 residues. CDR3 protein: CASSSRQETQYF. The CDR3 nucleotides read TGCGCCAGCAGCTCGCGGCAAGAGACCCAGTACTTC.

CDR3 in amino acids: CASSETGADTIYF. CDR3 nucleotide sequence: TGTGCCAGCAGCGAGACAGGGGCAGACACCATATATTTT. This sequence joins TRBV7-9 and TRBJ1-3; 8 bases map to TRBD1. Germline V gene data show CDR1 as SEHNR and CDR2 as FQNEAQ (reference sequence). The CDR3 is 13 amino acids. J was trimmed by 8 bases and V by 5 bases; bases with no gene match: 5.

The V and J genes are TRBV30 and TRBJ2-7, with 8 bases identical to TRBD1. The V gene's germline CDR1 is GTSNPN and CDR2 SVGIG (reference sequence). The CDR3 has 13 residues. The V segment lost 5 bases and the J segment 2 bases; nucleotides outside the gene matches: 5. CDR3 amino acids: CAWAIQGAYEQYF. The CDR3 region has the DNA TGTGCCTGGGCTATACAGGGGGCCTACGAGCAGTACTTC.

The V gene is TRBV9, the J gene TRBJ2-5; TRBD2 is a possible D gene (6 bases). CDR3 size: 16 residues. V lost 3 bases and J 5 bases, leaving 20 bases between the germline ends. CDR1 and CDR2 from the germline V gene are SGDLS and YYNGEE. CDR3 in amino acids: CASSAQDLAVGETQYF. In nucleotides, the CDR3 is TGTGCCAGCAGCGCCCAAGACTTAGCGGTAGGGGAGACCCAGTACTTC.

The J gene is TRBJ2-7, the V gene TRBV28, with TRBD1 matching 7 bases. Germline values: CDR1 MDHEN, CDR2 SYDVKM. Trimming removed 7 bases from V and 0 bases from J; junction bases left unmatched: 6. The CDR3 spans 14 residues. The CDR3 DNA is TGTGCCAGCAAGCATCCAGGGGGCTCCTACGAGCAGTACTTC. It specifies CASKHPGGSYEQYF.

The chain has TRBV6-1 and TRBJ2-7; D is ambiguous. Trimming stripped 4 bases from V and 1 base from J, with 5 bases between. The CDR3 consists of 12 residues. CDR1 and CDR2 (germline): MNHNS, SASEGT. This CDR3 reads CASSGQSYEQYF. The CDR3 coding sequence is TGTGCCAGCAGTGGCCAGTCCTACGAGCAGTACTTC.

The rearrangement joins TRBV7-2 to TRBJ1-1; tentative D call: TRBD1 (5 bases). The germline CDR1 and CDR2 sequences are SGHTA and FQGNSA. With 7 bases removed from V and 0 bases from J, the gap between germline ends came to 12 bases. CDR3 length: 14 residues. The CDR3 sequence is CASTLTAVNTEAFF. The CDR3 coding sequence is TGTGCCAGCACCTTGACAGCCGTGAACACTGAAGCTTTCTTT.

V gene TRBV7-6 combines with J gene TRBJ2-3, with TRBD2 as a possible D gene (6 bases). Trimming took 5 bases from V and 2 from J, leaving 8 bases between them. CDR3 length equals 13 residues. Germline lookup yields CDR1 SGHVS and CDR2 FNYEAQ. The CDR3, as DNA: TGTGCCAGCAGCGGGACTCACACAGATACGCAGTATTTT. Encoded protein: CASSGTHTDTQYF.

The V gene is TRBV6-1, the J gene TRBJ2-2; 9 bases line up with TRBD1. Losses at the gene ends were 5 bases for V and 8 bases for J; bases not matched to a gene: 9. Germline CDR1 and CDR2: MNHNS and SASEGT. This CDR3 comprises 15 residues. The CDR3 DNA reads TGTGCCAGCAGTCGGACAGGGGTAACCCTGGGGGAGCTGTTTTTT. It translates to CASSRTGVTLGELFF.

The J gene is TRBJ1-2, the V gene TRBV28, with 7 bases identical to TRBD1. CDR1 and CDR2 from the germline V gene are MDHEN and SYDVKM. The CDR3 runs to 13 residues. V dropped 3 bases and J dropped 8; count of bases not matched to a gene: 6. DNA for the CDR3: TGTGCCAGCAGTTTGCAGGGGGTGTGGGGCTACACCTTC. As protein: CASSLQGVWGYTF.

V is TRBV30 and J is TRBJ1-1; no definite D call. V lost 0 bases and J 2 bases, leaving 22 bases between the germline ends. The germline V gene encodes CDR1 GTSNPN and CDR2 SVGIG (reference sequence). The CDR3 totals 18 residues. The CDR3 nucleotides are TGTGCCTGGAGTGTACCCAATGATGCCGGGAGGGTAAACACTGAAGCTTTCTTT. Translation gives CAWSVPNDAGRVNTEAFF.

This chain's CDR3 is CATSGRGQGAVEQYF. The CDR3 DNA sequence: TGTGCCACCAGCGGGAGGGGACAGGGGGCTGTCGAGCAGTACTTC. This chain joins TRBV15 and TRBJ2-7, with 12 positions matching TRBD1. V trimming: 5 bases; J trimming: 6 bases; junction bases outside the gene matches: 8. This CDR3 spans 15 amino acids. Germline CDR1 reads LNHNV; CDR2 reads YYDKDF (reference sequence).

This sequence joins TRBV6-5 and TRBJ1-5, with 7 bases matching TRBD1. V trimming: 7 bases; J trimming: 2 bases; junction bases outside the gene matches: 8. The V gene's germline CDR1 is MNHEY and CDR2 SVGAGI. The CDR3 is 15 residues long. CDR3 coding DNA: TGTGCCAGCAAACCACAGGGGAAACGCAATCAGCCCCAGCATTTT. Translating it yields CASKPQGKRNQPQHF.

For the CDR3, the DNA is TGCGCCAGCCGGGACAGGCCCGACTCCTACGAGCAGTACTTC. Translating it yields CASRDRPDSYEQYF. The rearrangement joins TRBV10-2 to TRBJ2-7; 8 nucleotides agree with TRBD1. The germline CDR1 and CDR2 sequences are WSHSY and SAAADI. Unmatched junction bases numbered 6, after V lost 8 bases and J lost 0 bases. The CDR3 runs to 14 residues.

CDR3 amino acids: CASSPDRGNQPQHF. CDR3 DNA: TGTGCCAGCTCACCCGACAGGGGTAATCAGCCCCAGCATTTT. The rearrangement joins TRBV18 to TRBJ1-5, with 8 bases fitting TRBD1. J lost 4 bases, V lost 3 bases, and 2 bases had no gene match. The CDR3 length is 14 residues. Germline CDR1 and CDR2: KGHSH and LQKENI.